This T cell receptor (beta chain) was captured in a study of regulatory T cells in long-lasting Graves disease. To make TCR beta libraries, researchers used iRepertoire HTBI primers and Arm-PCR of CDR3 regions. TCRdb reprocessed the multiplex PCR reads via MiXCR and lists one record per CDR3 protein. This sample yields 350,000 to 550,000 distinct CDR3 sequences, of which under 15% are seen a single time; over 15% belongs to the top ten. The germline gives CDR1 SGDLS, CDR2 YYNGEE. The V and J ends lost 3 bases and 5 bases, in that order; junction bases with no gene match: 8. CDR3 length: 15 residues. Time point denoted: newly diagnosed GD, antithyroid drugs for less than 3 months. The TCR library was made from RNA extracted from PBMCs. The same data also contributed to another study, on T cells in Graves' hyperthyroidism and ophthalmopathy.

The sequence was obtained from a woman aged 25-40 years with Graves disease. The chain employs TRBV9 and TRBJ2-3, with 8 bases identical to TRBD2. This specimen consisted of peripheral blood mononuclear cells (PBMCs), obtained at new diagnosis, from a patient treated with antithyroid drugs. CDR3 region: CASSDQAGAGDTQYF. The CDR3 DNA reads TGTGCCAGCAGCGACCAAGCGGGAGCTGGAGATACGCAGTATTTT.